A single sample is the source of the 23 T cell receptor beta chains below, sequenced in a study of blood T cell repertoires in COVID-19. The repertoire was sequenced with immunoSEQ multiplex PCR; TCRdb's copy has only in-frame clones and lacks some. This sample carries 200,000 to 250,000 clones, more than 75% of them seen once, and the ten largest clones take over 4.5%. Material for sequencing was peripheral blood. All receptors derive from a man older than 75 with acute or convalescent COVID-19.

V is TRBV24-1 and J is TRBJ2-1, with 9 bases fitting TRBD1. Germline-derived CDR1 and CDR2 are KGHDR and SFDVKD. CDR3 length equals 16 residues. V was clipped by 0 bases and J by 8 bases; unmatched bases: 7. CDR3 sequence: CATSDLAGQGFHEQFF. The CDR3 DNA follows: TGTGCCACCAGTGATTTGGCGGGACAGGGTTTTCATGAGCAGTTCTTC.

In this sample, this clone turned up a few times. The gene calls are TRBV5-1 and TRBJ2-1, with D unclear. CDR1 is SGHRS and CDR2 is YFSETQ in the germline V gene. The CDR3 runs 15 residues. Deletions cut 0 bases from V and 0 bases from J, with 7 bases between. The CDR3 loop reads CASSLASTSYNEQFF. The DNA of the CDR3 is TGCGCCAGCAGCTTGGCAAGCACCTCCTACAATGAGCAGTTCTTC. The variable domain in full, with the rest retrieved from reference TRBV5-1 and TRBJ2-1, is KAGVTQTPRYLIKTRGQQVTLSCSPISGHRSVSWYQQTPGQGLQFLFEYFSETQRNKGNFPGRFSGRQFSNSRSEMNVSTLELGDSALYLCASSLASTSYNEQFFGPGTRLTVL.

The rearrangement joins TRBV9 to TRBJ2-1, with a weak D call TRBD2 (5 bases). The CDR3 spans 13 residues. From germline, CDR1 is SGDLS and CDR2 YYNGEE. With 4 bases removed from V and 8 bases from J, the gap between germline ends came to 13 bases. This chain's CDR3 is CASSSGVSHEQFF. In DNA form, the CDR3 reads TGTGCCAGCAGCTCCGGGGTGTCCCATGAGCAGTTCTTC.

DNA for the CDR3: TGTGCCAGCAGCCTAGCGGGACACCCGAACACTGAAGCTTTCTTT. Its protein product is CASSLAGHPNTEAFF. The chain carries TRBV5-5 and TRBJ1-1; D may be TRBD1 (6 bases). The CDR3 loop spans 15 amino acids. V lost 4 bases and J 1 base, leaving 14 bases between the germline ends. The germline CDR1 and CDR2 sequences are SGHKS and YYEKEE (reference sequence).

CDR3 nucleotide sequence: TGTGCCAGCAGCTTAGGGACTAGCGGGAATAGTCAGCAGTTCTTC. Amino acids: CASSLGTSGNSQQFF. The rearrangement uses TRBV7-6 and TRBJ2-1; the match to TRBD2 covers 12 bases. Per the germline V gene, CDR1 is SGHVS and CDR2 is FNYEAQ. This CDR3 spans 15 amino acids. Losses at the gene ends were 1 base for V and 11 bases for J; bases not matched to a gene: 6.

In nucleotides, the CDR3 is TGCGCCAGCAGCCAACGGGAGGGGCCTTATGGCTACACCTTC. This gives the protein CASSQREGPYGYTF. This sequence joins TRBV5-1 and TRBJ1-2, with a weak D call TRBD1 (5 bases). Germline CDR1 and CDR2: SGHRS and YFSETQ. V was clipped by 4 bases and J by 5 bases, with 15 bases between them. The CDR3 is 14 residues long.

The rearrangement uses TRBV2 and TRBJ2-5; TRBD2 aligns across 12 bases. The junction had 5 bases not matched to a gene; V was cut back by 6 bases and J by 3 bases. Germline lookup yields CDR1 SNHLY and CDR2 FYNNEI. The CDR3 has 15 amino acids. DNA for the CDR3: TGTGCCAGCAGAACCGGACTAGCGGGAAAAGAGACCCAGTACTTC. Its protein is CASRTGLAGKETQYF.

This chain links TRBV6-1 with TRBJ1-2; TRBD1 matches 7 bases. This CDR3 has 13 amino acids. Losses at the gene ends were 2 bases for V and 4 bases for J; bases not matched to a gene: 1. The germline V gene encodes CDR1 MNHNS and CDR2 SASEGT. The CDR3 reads CASSESGGYGYTF. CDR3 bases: TGTGCCAGCAGTGAATCAGGGGGCTATGGCTACACCTTC.

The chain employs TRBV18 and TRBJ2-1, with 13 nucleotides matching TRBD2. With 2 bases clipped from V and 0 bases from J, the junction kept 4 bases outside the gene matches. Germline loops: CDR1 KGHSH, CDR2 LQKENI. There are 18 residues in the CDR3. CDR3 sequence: CASSPVTSGGSSYNEQFF. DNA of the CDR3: TGTGCCAGCTCACCAGTGACTAGCGGGGGGAGCTCCTACAATGAGCAGTTCTTC.

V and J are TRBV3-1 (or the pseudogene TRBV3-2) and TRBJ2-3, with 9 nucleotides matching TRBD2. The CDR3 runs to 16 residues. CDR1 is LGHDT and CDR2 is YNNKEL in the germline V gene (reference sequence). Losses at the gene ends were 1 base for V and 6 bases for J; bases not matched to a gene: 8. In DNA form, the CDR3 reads TGTGCCAGCAGCCAAGTGGTCCGGCGGGAGGGGGATACGCAGTATTTT. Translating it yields CASSQVVRREGDTQYF.

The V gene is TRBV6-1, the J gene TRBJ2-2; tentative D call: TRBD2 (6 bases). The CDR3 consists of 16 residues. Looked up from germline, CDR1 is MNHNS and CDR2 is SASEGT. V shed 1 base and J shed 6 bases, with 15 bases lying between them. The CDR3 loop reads CASSEVGAERAGELFF. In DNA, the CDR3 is TGTGCCAGCAGTGAAGTCGGGGCGGAGCGGGCCGGGGAGCTGTTTTTT.

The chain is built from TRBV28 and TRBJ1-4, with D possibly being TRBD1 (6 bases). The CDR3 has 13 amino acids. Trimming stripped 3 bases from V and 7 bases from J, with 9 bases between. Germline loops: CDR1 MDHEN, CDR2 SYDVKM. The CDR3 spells CASSFPGAEKLFF. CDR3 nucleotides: TGTGCCAGCAGTTTTCCAGGGGCTGAAAAACTGTTTTTT.

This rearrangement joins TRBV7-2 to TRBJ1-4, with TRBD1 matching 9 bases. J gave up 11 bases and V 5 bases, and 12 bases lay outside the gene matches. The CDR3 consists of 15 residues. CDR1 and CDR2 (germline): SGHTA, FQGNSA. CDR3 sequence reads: CASSREQGATGKLFF. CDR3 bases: TGTGCCAGCAGCCGGGAACAGGGGGCGACCGGCAAACTGTTTTTT.

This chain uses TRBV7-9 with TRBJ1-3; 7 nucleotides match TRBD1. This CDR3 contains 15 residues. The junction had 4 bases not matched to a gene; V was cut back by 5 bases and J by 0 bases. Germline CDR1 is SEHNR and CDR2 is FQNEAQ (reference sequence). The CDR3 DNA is TGTGCCAGCAGCGATCGGGACAGCTCTGGAAACACCATATATTTT. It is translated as CASSDRDSSGNTIYF.

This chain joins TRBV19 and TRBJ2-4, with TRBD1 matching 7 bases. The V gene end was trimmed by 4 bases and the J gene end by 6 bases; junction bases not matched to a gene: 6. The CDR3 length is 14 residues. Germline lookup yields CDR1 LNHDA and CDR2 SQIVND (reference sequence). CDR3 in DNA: TGTGCCAGTAGTAGGACAGGCCGGGGAAACATTCAGTACTTC. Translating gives CASSRTGRGNIQYF.

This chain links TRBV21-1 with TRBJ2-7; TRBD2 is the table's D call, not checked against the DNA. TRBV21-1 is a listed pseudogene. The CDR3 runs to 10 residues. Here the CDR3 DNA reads TGTGCCAGCAGCAACTCCGAGCAGTACGTC. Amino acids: CASSNSEQYV.

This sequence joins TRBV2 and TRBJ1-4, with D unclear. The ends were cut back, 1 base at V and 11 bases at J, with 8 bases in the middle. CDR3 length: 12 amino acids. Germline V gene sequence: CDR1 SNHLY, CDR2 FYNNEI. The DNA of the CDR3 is TGTGCCAGCAGTGAAGGGCTAGTTAAACTGTTTTTT. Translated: CASSEGLVKLFF.

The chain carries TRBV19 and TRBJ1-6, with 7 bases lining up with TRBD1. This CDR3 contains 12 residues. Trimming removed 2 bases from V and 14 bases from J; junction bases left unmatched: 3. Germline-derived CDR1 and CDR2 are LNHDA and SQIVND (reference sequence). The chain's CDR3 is CASSIQGETLHF. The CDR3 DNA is TGTGCCAGTAGTATACAGGGGGAAACCCTCCACTTT.

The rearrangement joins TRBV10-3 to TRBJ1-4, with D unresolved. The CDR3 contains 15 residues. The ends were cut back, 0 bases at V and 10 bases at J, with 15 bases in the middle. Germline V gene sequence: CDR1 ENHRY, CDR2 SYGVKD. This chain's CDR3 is CAISESGLGLAKLFF. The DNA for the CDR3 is TGTGCCATCAGTGAGTCTGGACTAGGCTTGGCAAAACTGTTTTTT.

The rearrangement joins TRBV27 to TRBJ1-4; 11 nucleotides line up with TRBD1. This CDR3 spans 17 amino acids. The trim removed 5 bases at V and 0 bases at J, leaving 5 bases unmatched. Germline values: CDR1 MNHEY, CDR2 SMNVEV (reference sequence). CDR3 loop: CASSPGQGAPTNEKLFF. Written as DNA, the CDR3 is TGTGCCAGCAGTCCCGGACAGGGGGCCCCAACTAATGAAAAACTGTTTTTT.

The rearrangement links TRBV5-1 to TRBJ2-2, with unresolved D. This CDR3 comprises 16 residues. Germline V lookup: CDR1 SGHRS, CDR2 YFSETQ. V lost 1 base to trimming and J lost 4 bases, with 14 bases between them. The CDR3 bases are TGCGCCAGCAGCTTGTCGACTGCCCCGTCCACCGGGGAGCTGTTTTTT. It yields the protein CASSLSTAPSTGELFF.

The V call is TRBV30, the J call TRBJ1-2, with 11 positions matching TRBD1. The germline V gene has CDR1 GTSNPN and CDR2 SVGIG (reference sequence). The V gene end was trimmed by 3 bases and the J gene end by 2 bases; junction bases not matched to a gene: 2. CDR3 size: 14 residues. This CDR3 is CAWRGTGGNYGYTF. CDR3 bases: TGTGCCTGGAGAGGGACAGGGGGAAACTATGGCTACACCTTC. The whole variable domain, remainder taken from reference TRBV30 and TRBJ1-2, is SQTIHQWPATLVQPVGSPLSLECTVEGTSNPNLYWYRQAAGRGLQLLFYSVGIGQISSEVPQNLSASRPQDRQFILSSKKLLLSDSGFYLCAWRGTGGNYGYTFGSGTRLTVV.

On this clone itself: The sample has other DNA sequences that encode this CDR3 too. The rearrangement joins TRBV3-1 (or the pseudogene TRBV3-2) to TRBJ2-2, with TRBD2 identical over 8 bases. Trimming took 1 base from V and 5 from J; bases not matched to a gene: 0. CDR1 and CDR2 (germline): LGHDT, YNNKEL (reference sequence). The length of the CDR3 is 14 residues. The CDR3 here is CASSQGGGTGELFF. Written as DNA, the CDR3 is TGTGCCAGCAGCCAAGGCGGGGGGACCGGGGAGCTGTTTTTT.